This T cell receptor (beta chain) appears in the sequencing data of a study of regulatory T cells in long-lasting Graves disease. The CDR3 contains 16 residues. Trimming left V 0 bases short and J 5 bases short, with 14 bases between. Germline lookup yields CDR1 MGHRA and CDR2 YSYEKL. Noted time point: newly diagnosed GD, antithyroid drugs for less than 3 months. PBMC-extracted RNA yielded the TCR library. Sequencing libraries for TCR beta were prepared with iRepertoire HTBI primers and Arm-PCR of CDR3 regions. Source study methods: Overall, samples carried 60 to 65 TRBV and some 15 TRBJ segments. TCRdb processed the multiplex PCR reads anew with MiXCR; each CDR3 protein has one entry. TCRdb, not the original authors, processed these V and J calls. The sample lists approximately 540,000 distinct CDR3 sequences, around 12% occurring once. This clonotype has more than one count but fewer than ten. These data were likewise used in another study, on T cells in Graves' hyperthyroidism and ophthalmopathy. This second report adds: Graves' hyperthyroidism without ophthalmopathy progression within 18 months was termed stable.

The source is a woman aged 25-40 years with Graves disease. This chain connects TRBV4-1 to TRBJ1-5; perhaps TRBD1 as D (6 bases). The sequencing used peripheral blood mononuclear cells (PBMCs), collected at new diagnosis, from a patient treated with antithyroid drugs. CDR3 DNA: TGCGCCAGCAGCCAAGAGGGGGGGGGGGCCTATCAGCCCCAGCATTTT. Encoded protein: CASSQEGGGAYQPQHF.